This TCR beta chain was sequenced during a study of spatial heterogeneity in lung cancer. Germline CDR1 and CDR2: MNHEY and SVGEGT. Trimming cost V 5 bases and J 1 base; bases outside gene matches: 8. This CDR3 contains 17 residues. Indicated time point: sample taken at primary tumor resection. Sequencing of whole RNA from tumor, nontumor lung or frozen PBMC involved no sorting. All TCR cDNA molecules were individually tagged with a unique molecular identifier. TCRdb re-called the 5' RACE reads with MiXCR, one entry per CDR3 protein. Among tens of thousands of distinct CDR3 sequences listed, roughly 6.5% were seen once.

V usage is TRBV6-2 or TRBV6-3 and J usage is TRBJ2-3, with TRBD2 matching 11 bases. The sequencing used PBMCs, collected at surgery. The source is a female donor with early-stage non-small cell lung cancer. In DNA, the CDR3 is TGTGCCAGCAGTGGGCGCGGGACTAGCGGACGCACAGATACGCAGTATTTT. It encodes CASSGRGTSGRTDTQYF.